The 31 T cell receptor beta chains listed next were all sequenced from one sample in a study of tumor-infiltrating lymphocytes in primary liver carcinoma. With around 500 ng total RNA as template and a constant-region primer, TCR beta cDNA was made. TCR beta libraries came from three nested multiplex PCR rounds using slightly modified ARM-PCR. TRBV1-TRBV30 forward and Cbeta reverse primers drove the first two approximately 10-cycle rounds. TCRdb recomputed calls from the multiplex PCR reads with MiXCR, one row per CDR3 protein. Of about 320,000 distinct CDR3 sequences listed, about 60% were seen once; the top ten hold roughly 9%. Blood RNA came from unsorted whole blood; germline DNA was also extracted. Material for sequencing was peripheral blood. These receptors were obtained from a man aged 40-49 years with primary liver carcinoma and hepatitis B virus infection.

This clonotype was detected many times. The chain uses TRBV6-8 and TRBJ1-5, with D possibly being TRBD1 (6 bases). The CDR3 runs to 16 residues. Germline-derived CDR1 and CDR2 are MNHGY and SAAAGT. V gave up 2 bases and J gave up 0 bases, with 11 bases separating them. CDR3 protein: CASSYKGTFSNQPQHF. The CDR3 nucleotides read TGTGCCAGCAGTTACAAGGGGACATTTAGCAATCAGCCCCAGCATTTT.

Notes on this clonotype: A much bigger clone sits one base away, suggesting this may be a read error. The chain joins TRBV7-8 to TRBJ1-5, with D possibly being TRBD1 (5 bases). CDR1 is SGHVS, CDR2 FQNEAQ, per germline. This CDR3 has 15 residues. The V gene lost 3 bases and the J gene lost 2 bases, with 11 bases spanning the gap. The DNA of the CDR3 is TGTGCCAGCAGCTTTGTGGGGCGCGGCAATCAGCCCCAGCATTTT. It encodes CASSFVGRGNQPQHF.

The V call is TRBV5-1, the J call TRBJ1-5; D remains ambiguous. Trimming removed 3 bases from V and 3 bases from J, with 10 bases in between. In germline, CDR1 is SGHRS, CDR2 YFSETQ. The CDR3 sequence is 14 residues long. The CDR3 DNA reads TGCGCCAGCAGCTCCGGGATAGACAATCAGCCCCAGCATTTT. Translating gives CASSSGIDNQPQHF.

A note on this clonotype: A single base separates this from a much larger clone, so it may be a read error. This chain uses TRBV5-4 with TRBJ1-1, with D tentatively TRBD1 (6 bases). The CDR3 has 14 residues. Germline-derived CDR1 and CDR2 are SGHNT and YYREEE (reference sequence). CDR3 in amino acids: CASSLLGGNTVAFF. The CDR3 DNA reads TGTGCCAGCAGCCTCCTGGGGGGCAACACTGTAGCTTTCTTT. Together with reference TRBV5-4 and TRBJ1-1, the CDR3 gives the full variable domain: ETGVTQSPTHLIKTRGQQVTLRCSSQSGHNTVSWYQQALGQGPQFIFQYYREEENGRGNFPPRFSGLQFPNYSSELNVNALELDDSALYLCASSLLGGNTVAFFGQGTRLTVV.

Note on this clonotype: A much larger clone lies one base from this, so it may be a read error. This chain uses TRBV12-3 or TRBV12-4 with TRBJ1-1; D is unclear. Between the trimmed V and J ends, which lost 8 bases and 1 base, there was a span of 11 bases. The CDR3 contains 13 residues. In nucleotides, the CDR3 is TGTGCCAGCGGTCCCAGACAGAACACTGAAGCTTTCTTT. Translation: CASGPRQNTEAFF.

Of note for this clonotype: This sequence may be a read error, since a much larger clone differs from it by one base. The V and J genes are TRBV29-1 and TRBJ1-2, with 7 bases identical to TRBD1. The CDR3 sequence is 12 residues long. Trimming cost V 6 bases and J 10 bases; bases outside gene matches: 11. Germline V CDR1 and CDR2: SQVTM, ANQGSEA. The CDR3 DNA is TGCAGCGTCATGACAGGGAGGGAGGACTACACCTTC. It codes for CSVMTGREDYTF.

The chain combines TRBV29-1 with TRBJ1-4, with no clear D. With 4 bases removed from V and 6 bases from J, the gap between germline ends came to 3 bases. The germline gives CDR1 SQVTM, CDR2 ANQGSEA. The CDR3 sequence is 10 residues long. The chain's CDR3 is CSVGHEKLFF. In DNA form, the CDR3 reads TGCAGCGTTGGGCATGAAAAACTGTTTTTT.

This clonotype has just one count. The CDR3 end shows no conserved phenylalanine or tryptophan, and so a read error is likely. This sequence joins TRBV6-2 or TRBV6-3 and TRBJ2-7; the match to TRBD1 covers 9 bases. Germline CDR1 reads MNHEY; CDR2 reads SVGEGT. Trimming at V came to 5 bases and at J to 6 bases, leaving 5 bases not matched to a gene. The length of the CDR3 is 13 residues. The CDR3 loop reads CASSNGTGFEQYI. The CDR3 DNA follows: TGTGCCAGCAGTAACGGGACAGGGTTCGAGCAGTACATC.

Regarding this clonotype: A read error may produce the germline difference seen at one junction end. This rearrangement joins TRBV11-2 to TRBJ2-7, with 7 positions matching TRBD2. Germline assignment: CDR1 SGHAT and CDR2 FQNNGV. The CDR3 length is 14 residues. CDR3 nucleotide sequence: TGTGTCAGCAGCTTAATATCGGGAGGTGGCGAGCAGTACTTC. Translating it yields CVSSLISGGGEQYF.

This clonotype was recorded at least ten times. This rearrangement joins TRBV4-3 to TRBJ2-1; tentative D call: TRBD1 (6 bases). The CDR3 length is 14 residues. The germline V gene has CDR1 LGHNA and CDR2 YSLEER. V shed 4 bases and J shed 7 bases, with 14 bases lying between them. The CDR3 loop reads CASSRTGQPNEQFF. The CDR3 region has the DNA TGCGCCAGCAGCCGGACCGGACAGCCAAATGAGCAGTTCTTC.

This clonotype was observed many times. The chain couples TRBV14 to TRBJ2-2; D could derive from TRBD1 or TRBD2 (5 bases each). Germline CDR1 SGHDN, CDR2 FVKESK. The V gene lost 0 bases and the J gene lost 0 bases, with 17 bases spanning the gap. The CDR3 is made up of 19 amino acids. CDR3 in amino acids: CASSQDPGFVEANTGELFF. The DNA for the CDR3 is TGTGCCAGCAGCCAAGATCCAGGGTTCGTGGAGGCGAACACCGGGGAGCTGTTTTTT.

As regards this clonotype: The junction and the germline gene differ at one end; a read error may be behind it. The chain combines TRBV10-3 with TRBJ1-1; maybe TRBD1 (6 bases). Germline loops: CDR1 ENHRY, CDR2 SYGVKD. CDR3 size: 17 residues. As DNA, the CDR3 is TGTGCCATCAGTGAGTCGACCACAGAGTTCGCCGACTTGGGGGCTATCTTT. Its protein is CAISESTTEFADLGAIF.

The V call is TRBV10-2, the J call TRBJ2-3, with TRBD2 matching over 10 bases. The CDR3 sequence is 14 residues long. The V segment lost 10 bases and the J segment 5 bases; nucleotides outside the gene matches: 9. Germline assignment: CDR1 WSHSY and CDR2 SAAADI. The CDR3 here is CATLPSGRIDTQYF. The CDR3 nucleotides read TGCGCCACCCTACCTAGCGGGAGAATAGATACGCAGTATTTT.

Details on this clonotype: At one boundary the junction diverges from the germline segment, which might be a read error. The chain recombines TRBV12-3 or TRBV12-4 with TRBJ1-1; TRBD1 matches at 7 bases. This CDR3 region has 14 residues. The CDR3 spells CVSSSRQGNTEAFF. The CDR3 DNA reads as TGTGTCAGCAGTTCCCGACAGGGTAACACTGAAGCTTTCTTT.

The chain joins TRBV7-8 to TRBJ2-7, with a weak D call TRBD1 (6 bases). CDR1 and CDR2 (germline): SGHVS, FQNEAQ. This CDR3 is 15 amino acids long. V shed 2 bases and J shed 1 base, with 12 bases lying between them. CDR3 loop: CASSLRGSSSYEQYF. The CDR3 region has the DNA TGTGCCAGCAGCTTAAGGGGGAGCAGTTCCTACGAGCAGTACTTC. Looking up the rest from reference TRBV7-8 and TRBJ2-7 gives the full variable domain: GAGVSQSPRYKVAKRGQDVALRCDPISGHVSLFWYQQALGQGPEFLTYFQNEAQLDKSGLPSDRFFAERPEGSVSTLKIQRTQQEDSAVYLCASSLRGSSSYEQYFGPGTRLTVT.

The chain has TRBV7-3 and TRBJ2-3; 14 nucleotides line up with TRBD2. This CDR3 is built from 15 residues. Trimming at V came to 5 bases and at J to 14 bases, leaving 12 bases not matched to a gene. The germline V gene has CDR1 SGHTA and CDR2 FQGTGA. The CDR3 DNA is TGTGCCAGCAGCCCGGGACTAGCGGGAGCCGCCCCTCTGTATTTT. Protein product: CASSPGLAGAAPLYF.

Regarding this clonotype: A much larger clone sits a single nucleotide away, making a read error possible. This sequence joins TRBV10-2 and TRBJ2-1, with 12 positions matching TRBD2. The CDR3 has 14 amino acids. Germline values: CDR1 WSHSY, CDR2 SAAADI. V trimming: 4 bases; J trimming: 9 bases; junction bases outside the gene matches: 4. The CDR3 spells CASSASGRALEQFF. CDR3 sequence (DNA): TGCGCCAGCAGTGCTAGCGGGAGGGCCCTTGAGCAGTTCTTC.

Concerning this clonotype: The junction differs from germline at one of its ends, possibly a read error. J is TRBJ2-3 and V is TRBV6-5, with TRBD2 matching over 8 bases. The germline gives CDR1 MNHEY, CDR2 SVGAGI. CDR3 length: 16 residues. CDR3 protein: CASSPVLAASIDTQYF. DNA of the CDR3: TGTGCCAGCAGCCCGGTACTAGCGGCTAGCATAGATACGCAGTATTTT.

This clonotype was found a few times. The genes are TRBV28 and TRBJ1-2, with 7 bases lining up with TRBD1. This CDR3 comprises 12 residues. V dropped 5 bases and J dropped 3; count of bases not matched to a gene: 0. From germline, CDR1 is MDHEN and CDR2 SYDVKM. The DNA of the CDR3 is TGTGCCAGCAGTACAGGGGACTATGGCTACACCTTC. Protein product: CASSTGDYGYTF.

A few counts support this clonotype. The genes are TRBV5-1 and TRBJ2-7, with D possibly TRBD1 on 5 matching bases. V lost 5 bases, J lost 3 bases, and 15 bases lay in between. This CDR3 region has 14 residues. The germline gives CDR1 SGHRS, CDR2 YFSETQ. DNA of the CDR3: TGCGCCAGCAGTCGCCAGGGTCCAGACTACGAGCAGTACTTC. Protein: CASSRQGPDYEQYF.

A remark on this clonotype: A read error may be the cause here, since a much bigger clone is one base away. The chain uses TRBV29-1 and TRBJ1-3; unclear D gene. The CDR3 extends over 14 amino acids. The germline CDR1 and CDR2 sequences are SQVTM and ANQGSEA. The CDR3 DNA is TGCAGCGTTGAAATGGGTGGGGTTGGAATCACCATATATTTT. This translates into CSVEMGGVGITIYF.

To note about this clonotype: One end of the junction fails to match germline, which may point to a read error. The chain uses TRBV11-2 and TRBJ2-1, with D perhaps given as TRBD1 or TRBD2 (5 bases each). There are 15 residues in the CDR3. Looked up from germline, CDR1 is SGHAT and CDR2 is FQNNGV. For the CDR3, the DNA is TGCGCCAGCAGCTTAGAGGGGATTAACTACAATGAGCAGTTCTTC. As protein: CASSLEGINYNEQFF.

The sample holds one count of this clonotype. The junction differs from germline at one of its ends, possibly a read error. Here the CDR3 reads CASSQVSTMNSEAFF. CDR3 nucleotides: TGCGCCAGCAGCCAAGTGAGCACGATGAACTCTGAGGCTTTCTTT. J is TRBJ1-1 and V is TRBV4-1; no firm D call. The CDR3 is 15 amino acids. Germline V gene lookup returns CDR1 MGHRA and CDR2 YSYEKL.

The sample holds a few counts of this clonotype. The chain uses TRBV12-3 or TRBV12-4 and TRBJ2-2; the D is unclear. V lost 7 bases and J 6 bases, leaving 9 bases between the germline ends. The CDR3 runs to 12 residues. The CDR3 protein is CASTTLSGELFF. The CDR3, as DNA: TGTGCCAGCACCACGCTCTCCGGGGAGCTGTTTTTT.

The chain uses TRBV11-1 and TRBJ2-1; no clear D. The CDR3 sequence is 13 residues long. V dropped 6 bases and J dropped 16 bases, with 22 bases sitting between them. The germline V gene has CDR1 SGHAT and CDR2 FQDESV (reference sequence). The CDR3 protein is CASRSPMGGEPFF. CDR3 bases: TGTGCCAGCAGATCACCTATGGGCGGCGAGCCATTCTTC.

As for this clonotype: At one end, the junction sequence differs from germline, possibly due to a read error. The chain links TRBV29-1 to TRBJ2-5; D remains unclear. CDR1 is SQVTM, CDR2 ANQGSEA, per germline. The CDR3 spans 12 residues. DNA of the CDR3: TGCAGCGTTCTGACATGCGGAGAGACTCAGTACTTC. Protein product: CSVLTCGETQYF.

This clonotype has a handful of counts. The chain has TRBV4-2 and TRBJ1-6; the D is unclear. This CDR3 comprises 14 residues. CDR1 LGHNA and CDR2 YNFKEQ come from the germline V gene. V lost 0 bases and J lost 8, with 8 bases in between. The CDR3 DNA sequence: TGTGCCAGCAGCCAAGATTTAAGGGATTCACCCCTCCACTTT. This translates into CASSQDLRDSPLHF.

Turning to this clonotype: Given the absence of the conserved phenylalanine or tryptophan at the CDR3 end, a read error is likely. The rearrangement joins TRBV29-1 to TRBJ2-2, with D possibly matching TRBD1 (6 bases). The ends were cut back, 3 bases at V and 3 bases at J, with 17 bases in the middle. Germline assignment: CDR1 SQVTM and CDR2 ANQGSEA. This CDR3 region has 16 residues. Here the CDR3 DNA reads TGCAGCGTTGAGCCCCCGGGACAAGGGGACACCGGGGAGCTGTTTTCT. Translated: CSVEPPGQGDTGELFS.

V is TRBV5-1 and J is TRBJ2-5; D not certain. From germline, CDR1 is SGHRS and CDR2 YFSETQ. V was shortened by 4 bases and J by 5 bases, with 12 bases between the two germline ends. The length of the CDR3 is 13 residues. The CDR3 DNA is TGCGCCAGCAGCCTATTAGGATCGGAGACCCAGTACTTC. It encodes CASSLLGSETQYF. Supplemented by reference TRBV5-1 and TRBJ2-5, the full variable domain reads KAGVTQTPRYLIKTRGQQVTLSCSPISGHRSVSWYQQTPGQGLQFLFEYFSETQRNKGNFPGRFSGRQFSNSRSEMNVSTLELGDSALYLCASSLLGSETQYFGPGTRLLVL.

To note about this clonotype: Just one base apart from a much larger clone, this may be a read error. The V gene is TRBV6-5, the J gene TRBJ2-2; 7 nucleotides align to TRBD2. The CDR3 runs to 17 residues. Per the germline V gene, CDR1 is MNHEY and CDR2 is SVGAGI. This CDR3 reads CANSLSPGLENTGELFF. The CDR3 nucleotides are TGTGCCAACAGTCTCTCGCCCGGACTAGAGAACACCGGGGAGCTGTTTTTT.

Of note for this clonotype: One base away lies a much larger clone, so this may be a sequencing read error. The J gene is TRBJ2-3, the V gene TRBV4-1, with 8 bases lining up with TRBD2. From germline, CDR1 is MGHRA and CDR2 YSYEKL. CDR3 size: 17 residues. DNA for the CDR3: TGCGCCAGCAGCCAAGGGGCAGCGGGAGTACGTACAGAAACGCAGTATTTT. It yields the protein CASSQGAAGVRTETQYF.